The rows below give T cell receptor beta chains drawn from one sample of a study of blood T cell dynamics during melanoma immunotherapy. Here immunoSEQ multiplex PCR was the method, and the copy in TCRdb shows in-frame clones only, minus some. Among about 10,000 clones listed, 88% were seen once. The sample here was blood, taken from a patient treated with checkpoint blockade. All receptors derive from a human donor with melanoma. The CDR3 runs from the conserved cysteine through the conserved F or W. A D gene is named only where the DNA matches it firmly.

NA | TRBJ2-3 | TRBV2 | TGTGCCAGCAGTGAGCAGCCCGATACGCAGTATTTT | CASSEQPDTQYF
NA | TRBJ1-1 | TRBV18 | TGTGCCAGCTCACCTCGACCGAACACTGAAGCTTTCTTT | CASSPRPNTEAFF
NA | TRBJ2-1 | TRBV2 | TGTGCCAGCAGGGTACAGGGATCCCCGAATGAGCAGTTCTTC | CASRVQGSPNEQFF
TRBD1 | TRBJ1-4 | TRBV4-1 | TGCGCCAGCAGCTTGGGACAGGGAGGGGAAAAACTGTTTTTT | CASSLGQGGEKLFF
NA | TRBJ1-5 | TRBV6-6 | TGTGCCAGCAGTCCCCGCAGTAACGGCAATCAGCCCCAGCATTTT | CASSPRSNGNQPQHF
TRBD1 | TRBJ1-6 | TRBV2 | TGTGCCAGCGGTGGACAGGCTTCCAATTCACCCCTCCACTTT | CASGGQASNSPLHF
NA | TRBJ2-7 | TRBV5-1 | TGCGCCAGCAGCAAAGGGGGGACCGTCTCCTACGAGCAGTACTTC | CASSKGGTVSYEQYF
NA | TRBJ1-1 | TRBV5-1 | TGCGCCAGCAGCCCCTTAGAGGTCAGGAGGACTGAAGCTTTCTTT | CASSPLEVRRTEAFF
NA | TRBJ2-6 | TRBV5-1 | TGCGCCAGCAGCCTGGAGGCGATCTCTGGGGCCAACGTCCTGACTTTC | CASSLEAISGANVLTF
NA | TRBJ2-5 | TRBV7-3 | TGTGCCAGCAGCCCGCGATACCAAGAGACCCAGTACTTC | CASSPRYQETQYF
TRBD2 | TRBJ2-2 | TRBV4-1 | TGCGCCAGCCGGGGGGGATTAAACACCGGGGAGCTGTTTTTT | CASRGGLNTGELFF
NA | TRBJ2-3 | TRBV5-1 | TGCGCCAGCAGCTTGGGGTCAGTAGGCACAGATACGCAGTATTTT | CASSLGSVGTDTQYF